One and the same sample provided the 27 T cell receptor beta chains below, sequenced in a study of blood T cell repertoires in COVID-19. Produced via immunoSEQ multiplex PCR; TCRdb's table is partial and in-frame only. Altogether around 19,000 clones are present, 75% to 95% being singletons, with the ten largest covering roughly 7.3%. The sequenced sample consisted of peripheral blood. Receptors originate from an older man with active COVID-19.

The CDR3 sequence: CASSLVQGKETQYF. The CDR3, as DNA: TGTGCCAGCAGCTTAGTACAGGGGAAAGAGACCCAGTACTTC. The chain is built from TRBV7-2 and TRBJ2-5; TRBD1 matches at 7 bases. This CDR3 has 14 amino acids. Germline CDR1 and CDR2: SGHTA and FQGNSA. V lost 1 base to trimming and J lost 3 bases; unmatched junction nucleotides: 2.

This clone was recorded once. This chain connects TRBV19 to TRBJ2-2; tentatively, D is TRBD2 (5 bases). Looked up from germline, CDR1 is LNHDA and CDR2 is SQIVND (reference sequence). This CDR3 has 13 amino acids. V was trimmed by 3 bases and J by 3 bases, leaving 5 bases between them. The CDR3 here is CASSMDYTGELFF. CDR3 DNA: TGTGCCAGTAGTATGGACTACACCGGGGAGCTGTTTTTT.

The chain uses TRBV27 and TRBJ2-1; D is possibly TRBD2 (5 bases). CDR1 MNHEY and CDR2 SMNVEV come from the germline V gene (reference sequence). V was clipped by 7 bases and J by 7 bases, with 20 bases between them. CDR3 length: 15 amino acids. The CDR3 protein is CASNTFGVSLNEQFF. In nucleotides, the CDR3 is TGTGCCAGCAACACGTTCGGGGTTTCCCTAAATGAGCAGTTCTTC.

This clone was found once. This sequence joins TRBV20-1 and TRBJ1-2; D not resolved. Per germline, CDR1 DFQATT and CDR2 SNEGSKA (reference sequence). This CDR3 has 11 amino acids. V lost 3 bases, J lost 8 bases, and 10 bases lay in between. CDR3 amino acids: CSASTDIGYTF. The CDR3 bases are TGCAGTGCTAGCACCGACATCGGCTACACCTTC.

The chain joins TRBV11-2 to TRBJ2-5; D ambiguous. Trimming took 0 bases from V and 0 from J, leaving 11 bases between them. The CDR3 spans 16 residues. From germline, CDR1 is SGHAT and CDR2 FQNNGV. The CDR3 DNA sequence: TGTGCCAGCAGCTTAGAAGTAGGCAGGTACCAAGAGACCCAGTACTTC. It encodes CASSLEVGRYQETQYF.

The chain has TRBV27 and TRBJ1-2, with 7 bases lining up with TRBD1. V lost 5 bases, J lost 5 bases, and 5 bases stayed unmatched. CDR1 and CDR2 from the germline V gene are MNHEY and SMNVEV (reference sequence). This CDR3 contains 13 residues. The CDR3 nucleotides are TGTGCCAGCAGTAGGGGACAGAAGTATGGCTACACCTTC. Translation gives CASSRGQKYGYTF.

This chain links TRBV30 with TRBJ2-1; 7 positions match TRBD2. CDR1 and CDR2 (germline): GTSNPN, SVGIG (reference sequence). The CDR3 covers 14 residues. V trimming: 2 bases; J trimming: 7 bases; junction bases outside the gene matches: 8. This CDR3 is CAWSIGRGRNEQFF. The CDR3 DNA follows: TGTGCCTGGAGTATTGGGCGGGGGAGAAATGAGCAGTTCTTC.

The V call is TRBV6-5, the J call TRBJ1-5, with D possibly being TRBD1 (5 bases). Germline V CDR1 and CDR2: MNHEY, SVGAGI. The germline V and J ends were trimmed by 5 bases and 0 bases, with 11 bases remaining between them. This CDR3 comprises 15 residues. Here the CDR3 DNA reads TGTGCCAGCAGTCCCCGACAGTATAGCAATCAGCCCCAGCATTTT. Protein sequence: CASSPRQYSNQPQHF.

This sequence joins TRBV28 and TRBJ1-5; possibly TRBD1 for D (5 bases). Germline V gives CDR1 MDHEN, CDR2 SYDVKM. The CDR3 runs to 16 residues. V lost 7 bases, J lost 2 bases, and 18 bases lay in between. Here the CDR3 DNA reads TGTGCCAGCAACACCCTCGGGGGATGGGGCAATCAGCCCCAGCATTTT. Translation gives CASNTLGGWGNQPQHF. The full variable domain, with the rest looked up from reference TRBV28 and TRBJ1-5, is DVKVTQSSRYLVKRTGEKVFLECVQDMDHENMFWYRQDPGLGLRLIYFSYDVKMKEKGDIPEGYSVSREKKERFSLILESASTNQTSMYLCASNTLGGWGNQPQHFGDGTRLSIL.

The chain couples TRBV5-1 to TRBJ2-7; TRBD1 matches at 10 bases. The CDR3 runs 15 residues. The germline gives CDR1 SGHRS, CDR2 YFSETQ. The J segment lost 4 bases and the V segment lost 4 bases, leaving 8 bases of the junction unmatched. CDR3 protein: CASSPMTGGIYEQYF. The CDR3 DNA reads as TGCGCCAGCAGCCCTATGACAGGGGGCATTTACGAGCAGTACTTC.

This chain links TRBV3-1 (or the pseudogene TRBV3-2) with TRBJ2-2; a possible D gene is TRBD2 (6 bases). V shed 5 bases and J shed 1 base, with 14 bases lying between them. The length of the CDR3 is 16 residues. Germline lookup yields CDR1 LGHDT and CDR2 YNNKEL (reference sequence). The CDR3 protein is CASSDSSRGNTGELFF. In DNA form, the CDR3 reads TGTGCCAGCAGCGATAGCTCGCGGGGGAACACCGGGGAGCTGTTTTTT.

The chain links TRBV4-1 to TRBJ1-2, with 10 bases identical to TRBD1. This CDR3 has 16 amino acids. Germline-derived CDR1 and CDR2 are MGHRA and YSYEKL. J lost 7 bases, V lost 0 bases, and 8 bases had no gene match. The CDR3 sequence: CASSQEVTGGVSGYTF. The CDR3, as DNA: TGCGCCAGCAGCCAAGAAGTGACAGGGGGCGTCTCTGGCTACACCTTC.

This clone was seen a single time. The chain joins TRBV19 to TRBJ2-1; 7 bases match TRBD2. V gave up 10 bases and J gave up 4 bases; unmatched junction bases: 10. This CDR3 comprises 14 residues. From germline, CDR1 is LNHDA and CDR2 SQIVND (reference sequence). The CDR3 sequence is CATRASGAYNEQFF. The CDR3 coding sequence is TGTGCCACCAGAGCTAGCGGTGCGTACAATGAGCAGTTCTTC.

Only a few counts were recorded for this clone. The rearrangement uses TRBV4-2 and TRBJ1-5; D unresolved. The V end lost 4 bases, the J end lost 2 bases, and 27 bases lay between the germline ends. Per germline, CDR1 LGHNA and CDR2 YNFKEQ. CDR3 length: 20 residues. The DNA of the CDR3 is TGTGCCAGCAGCCTGGGTCCCTCCGGCGGGTCCCTCCGGGGCAATCAGCCCCAGCATTTT. As protein: CASSLGPSGGSLRGNQPQHF.

The J gene is TRBJ2-1, the V gene TRBV6-2 or TRBV6-3; 9 bases align to TRBD2. Germline V gene sequence: CDR1 MNHEY, CDR2 SVGEGT. CDR3 length: 16 residues. V gave up 2 bases and J gave up 1 base; unmatched junction bases: 3. CDR3: CASSYGGLASYNEQFF. In nucleotides, the CDR3 is TGTGCCAGCAGTTACGGCGGACTAGCGTCCTACAATGAGCAGTTCTTC.

The genes are TRBV6-1 and TRBJ1-5; a weak D match, TRBD1 (6 bases). The CDR3 sequence is 13 residues long. Germline lookup yields CDR1 MNHNS and CDR2 SASEGT. Between the trimmed V and J ends, which lost 3 bases and 6 bases, there was a span of 9 bases. In DNA, the CDR3 is TGTGCCAGCAGTGAGGGGGCGGGTCAGCCCCAGCATTTT. Protein sequence: CASSEGAGQPQHF.

The gene calls are TRBV6-2 or TRBV6-3 and TRBJ2-7, with D maybe TRBD2 (5 bases). V was pared by 7 bases and J by 5 bases, with 9 bases between. This CDR3 region has 11 residues. Per the germline V gene, CDR1 is MNHEY and CDR2 is SVGEGT. For the CDR3, the DNA is TGTGCCAGCACCCCCGGGAACGAGCAGTACTTC. Encoded protein: CASTPGNEQYF.

As DNA, the CDR3 is TGTGCCAGCAGTACCCGACAGGGGACGGACTATGGCTACACCTTC. Its protein product is CASSTRQGTDYGYTF. The J gene is TRBJ1-2, the V gene TRBV6-5; 8 positions agree with TRBD1. The V and J ends lost 5 bases and 3 bases, in that order; junction bases with no gene match: 8. Germline lookup yields CDR1 MNHEY and CDR2 SVGAGI. This CDR3 has 15 amino acids.

The chain has TRBV5-1 and TRBJ1-2; 7 bases fit TRBD1. The germline gives CDR1 SGHRS, CDR2 YFSETQ. This CDR3 contains 12 residues. Losses at the gene ends were 2 bases for V and 8 bases for J; bases not matched to a gene: 3. The chain's CDR3 is CASSFDREGYTF. As DNA, the CDR3 is TGCGCCAGCAGCTTTGACAGGGAGGGCTACACCTTC. Complete variable domain (other parts from reference TRBV5-1 and TRBJ1-2): KAGVTQTPRYLIKTRGQQVTLSCSPISGHRSVSWYQQTPGQGLQFLFEYFSETQRNKGNFPGRFSGRQFSNSRSEMNVSTLELGDSALYLCASSFDREGYTFGSGTRLTVV.

The genes are TRBV6-5 and TRBJ1-1, with D uncertain. Germline V CDR1 and CDR2: MNHEY, SVGAGI. Trimming took off 7 bases at V and 4 bases at J, with 7 bases between the two ends. The CDR3 contains 11 residues. CDR3 nucleotide sequence: TGTGCCAGCAACCGAGGCACTGAAGCTTTCTTT. Its translation is CASNRGTEAFF.

This clone was picked up one time. The chain links TRBV19 to TRBJ1-2; TRBD1 agrees at 7 bases. The CDR3 is 13 amino acids. In germline, CDR1 is LNHDA, CDR2 SQIVND (reference sequence). The junction had 3 bases not matched to a gene; V was cut back by 4 bases and J by 4 bases. The DNA of the CDR3 is TGTGCCAGTAGTAAGGGGACAGTCTATGGCTACACCTTC. Protein: CASSKGTVYGYTF.

The J gene is TRBJ1-2, the V gene TRBV10-3; TRBD1 aligns across 10 bases. CDR1 is ENHRY and CDR2 is SYGVKD in the germline V gene. Unmatched junction bases numbered 11, after V lost 1 base and J lost 6 bases. This CDR3 comprises 17 residues. This CDR3 is CAISELFPGQGKNGYTF. The CDR3 nucleotides are TGTGCCATCAGTGAGTTGTTTCCGGGACAGGGGAAGAATGGCTACACCTTC.

This clone was counted between two and nine times. The chain is built from TRBV2 and TRBJ1-2, with D hard to call. CDR1 and CDR2 from the germline V gene are SNHLY and FYNNEI. The CDR3 has 12 amino acids. Trimming took off 6 bases at V and 7 bases at J, with 12 bases between the two ends. The CDR3 loop reads CASRVGAGGYTF. In nucleotides, the CDR3 is TGTGCCAGCAGGGTGGGCGCAGGTGGCTACACCTTC.

There are a few counts of this clone. The chain recombines TRBV4-2 with TRBJ2-5; TRBD1 matches 9 bases. The V and J ends lost 4 bases and 5 bases, in that order; junction bases with no gene match: 14. The germline V gene has CDR1 LGHNA and CDR2 YNFKEQ. This CDR3 is 17 amino acids long. The CDR3 nucleotides read TGTGCCAGCAGCCTTATTACTGGACAGGGGAGGAGCGAGACCCAGTACTTC. This encodes CASSLITGQGRSETQYF.

The gene calls are TRBV5-6 and TRBJ1-1, with 11 bases matching TRBD1. The CDR3 length is 15 residues. Losses at the gene ends were 6 bases for V and 1 base for J; bases not matched to a gene: 5. Germline V gene lookup returns CDR1 SGHDT and CDR2 YYEEEE. The CDR3 coding sequence is TGTGCCAGCAACGGGGACAGGGGGAGGAACACTGAAGCTTTCTTT. Protein sequence: CASNGDRGRNTEAFF.

V and J are TRBV7-9 and TRBJ2-7, with D possibly being TRBD2 (5 bases). CDR1 is SEHNR, CDR2 FQNEAQ, per germline (reference sequence). CDR3 length: 13 residues. V lost 1 base, J lost 3 bases, and 7 bases lay in between. The CDR3 protein is CASSLGTFYEQYF. DNA for the CDR3: TGTGCCAGCAGCTTAGGGACTTTCTACGAGCAGTACTTC.

The V call is TRBV7-2, the J call TRBJ2-1; TRBD2 aligns across 11 bases. Germline V gene data show CDR1 as SGHTA and CDR2 as FQGNSA. The CDR3 runs 16 residues. Trimming took 5 bases from V and 7 from J; bases not matched to a gene: 10. The CDR3 loop reads CASSTRGSGRVNEQFF. In DNA, the CDR3 is TGTGCCAGCAGCACCCGTGGTAGCGGGAGGGTAAATGAGCAGTTCTTC.